This T cell receptor beta chain was identified during a study of shared clonotypes between healthy human individuals. Study context: There were three CD4 naive, three CD4 memory, two CD8 naive and one CD8 memory plates per donor.

The study's findings and limits: The naive CD4 repertoires of several donors were compared, and around 5.1% of clonotypes were shared. Estimated richness was generally greater in naive than memory subsets.

CD8 cells classed as naive were CD45RO-negative and positively selected for CCR7, excluding terminally differentiated effector memory CD45RA+ cells. Under the authors' procedure: ImmunoSEQ sequences covered only the junction and lacked quality scores; filtering therefore differed. Sequenced by immunoSEQ multiplex PCR; TCRdb stores in-frame clones only, minus some. V and J calls and clone size follow that table, whereas D and trimming were derived from the DNA. The table has some 2,100,000 clones, about 92% seen once. V trimming: 5 bases; J trimming: 0 bases; junction bases outside the gene matches: 7. Germline lookup yields CDR1 SGHAT and CDR2 FQNNGV. CDR3 length: 15 residues. Remarks on this clone: Its antigen is undetermined. This sample also contains other DNA sequences that code for the same CDR3.

The clonotype originates from a man between 18 and 29 years old in good health. Some clones in this sample may be carry-over from other donors' samples. The chain couples TRBV11-2 to TRBJ2-7; 7 bases are shared with TRBD1. Sequenced input: naive CD8+ T cells from PBMCs. CDR3 bases: TGTGCCAGCAGCCCCCGGACAGGTAACTCCTACGAGCAGTACTTC. This encodes CASSPRTGNSYEQYF.